Given below is one TCR beta chain in context. Its antigen is as yet unknown. This table comes from immunoSEQ multiplex PCR, and its TCRdb copy is limited to in-frame clones, with some not included. The table lists around 81,000 clones, 60% to 85% of them singletons. This specimen belongs to a study of vaccination effects on CD4 cells after COVID-19. Prior to sequencing, the ViraFEST assay stimulated PBMC with viral peptide pools, which expanded the antigen-specific CD4+ T cells. Culture proceeded for about 11 days, and CD4+ T cells were then isolated. Vaccination of participants consisted of two doses of either the BNT162b2 or mRNA-1273 vaccine. CDR3 length: 15 residues. Germline CDR1 reads GTSNPN; CDR2 reads SVGIG (reference sequence). Trimming stripped 4 bases from V and 0 bases from J, with 10 bases between.

This TCR was recovered from a human donor who received a COVID-19 vaccine. The starting material was CD4+ T cells from PBMCs cultured with HCoV-OC43 spike peptides, obtained after COVID-19 vaccination. Subset specified: HCoV-OC43 spike overlapping peptide pool stimulation. The V and J genes are TRBV30 and TRBJ2-6, with D tentatively TRBD2 (6 bases). The CDR3, as DNA: TGTGCCTGGACGAACGGGGGCTCTGGGGCCAACGTCCTGACTTTC. Residues: CAWTNGGSGANVLTF. The variable domain in full, with the rest retrieved from reference TRBV30 and TRBJ2-6, is SQTIHQWPATLVQPVGSPLSLECTVEGTSNPNLYWYRQAAGRGLQLLFYSVGIGQISSEVPQNLSASRPQDRQFILSSKKLLLSDSGFYLCAWTNGGSGANVLTFGAGSRLTVL.